Listed below are T cell receptor beta chains from one sample, sequenced in a study of OX40 agonist ivuxolimab in advanced cancers. Only in-frame clones appear in the TCRdb table, and some are missing; sequencing was by immunoSEQ multiplex PCR. The table has 40,000 to 55,000 clones, 75% to 85% seen once. Sequences were derived from CD4+ or CD8+ T cells sorted from blood, sampled in a trial of the OX40 agonist ivuxolimab. These receptors were collected from an adult with an advanced solid tumor such as melanoma, head and neck, liver or kidney cancer. Both conserved end residues are part of each CDR3. The order of the fields is D gene, V gene, clone size, J gene, CDR3 DNA, CDR3 protein. D genes are given only for firm matches. For some rows the clone size is stated as once, few or many, or as a class when expanded; others skip it.

>TRBD1|TRBV9|NA|TRBJ2-5
TGTGCCAGCAGCACCAGACAGGGCCGGGAGACCCAGTACTTC
CASSTRQGRETQYF
>TRBD2|TRBV11-2|NA|TRBJ2-5
TGTGCCAGCAGCTTAACCCGACTAGCGGTGGAGACCCAGTACTTC
CASSLTRLAVETQYF
>NA|TRBV5-8|NA|TRBJ2-3
TGTGCCAGCAGCTTGGACAGGGTCTTAACAGATACGCAGTATTTT
CASSLDRVLTDTQYF
>NA|TRBV11-2|NA|TRBJ2-1
TGTGCCAGCAGCCAGGGTGCCGCCTACAATGAGCAGTTCTTC
CASSQGAAYNEQFF
>NA|TRBV18|NA|TRBJ2-1
TGTGCCAGCTCACCTGTCTTAGGGGCCCCGAGCTCCTACAATGAGCAGTTCTTC
CASSPVLGAPSSYNEQFF
>TRBD2|TRBV19|NA|TRBJ2-1
TGTGCCAGTAGTACTACAGCGGGAGGCATAAGTGAGCAGTTCTTC
CASSTTAGGISEQFF
>NA|TRBV6-6|NA|TRBJ2-5
TGTGCCAGCAGCTTCAACGGTAATAGAGGTCGAGAGACCCAGTACTTC
CASSFNGNRGRETQYF
>NA|TRBV6-5|NA|TRBJ2-3
TGTGCCAGCAGCTCCCAGGGTACGCAGTATTTT
CASSSQGTQYF
>NA|TRBV7-3|once|TRBJ2-2
TGTGCCAGCAGCTTAAGGCCGAACACCGGGGAGCTGTTTTTT
CASSLRPNTGELFF
>TRBD1|TRBV5-4|NA|TRBJ1-5
TGTGCCAGCAGCTTGGGGGGACAGACTGGCAATCAGCCCCAGCATTTT
CASSLGGQTGNQPQHF
>NA|TRBV7-9|NA|TRBJ2-2
TGTGCCAGCAGCTTAGAGGCACCTTCCGAAGGGGAGCTGTTTTTT
CASSLEAPSEGELFF
>TRBD2|TRBV6-5|NA|TRBJ2-7
TGTGCCAGCAGTTACTCGAGCGGGACCTACGAGCAGTACTTC
CASSYSSGTYEQYF
>TRBD2|TRBV2|medium-sized|TRBJ2-7
TGTGCCAGCAGCCAAATTAGCGGGGGGGCTACCGAGCAGTACTTC
CASSQISGGATEQYF
>NA|TRBV7-9|NA|TRBJ2-2
TGTGCCAGCAGCGAGGACGGTCACACCGGGGAGCTGTTTTTT
CASSEDGHTGELFF
>NA|TRBV6-1|NA|TRBJ1-4
TGTGCCAGCAGTGATCCCTCGCGAGGGCCCCCTAATGAAAAACTGTTTTTT
CASSDPSRGPPNEKLFF
>NA|TRBV7-6|once|TRBJ2-3
TGTGCCAGCAGCTTACCGGCGCGCCAACGGACAGCCAATACAGATACGCAGTATTTT
CASSLPARQRTANTDTQYF
>TRBD1|TRBV5-1|NA|TRBJ1-5
TGCGCCAGCAGTCCACAGGGGAGCAATCAGCCCCAGCATTTT
CASSPQGSNQPQHF
>NA|TRBV27|NA|TRBJ1-3
TGTGCCAGCAGTTTTGACAGCTCGGGAAACACCATATATTTT
CASSFDSSGNTIYF
>TRBD1|TRBV28|NA|TRBJ1-2
TGTGCCAGCAGCTCCTTTCCGACAGGGTCCTATGGCTACACCTTC
CASSSFPTGSYGYTF
>NA|TRBV7-2|medium-sized|TRBJ1-5
TGTGCCAGCAGCTTAGACGAGTTGTCCCTCAATCAGCCCCAGCATTTT
CASSLDELSLNQPQHF
>NA|TRBV5-4|NA|TRBJ2-5
TGTGCCAGCAGCTCCCCCGTTGGGAGAGCCCAGTACTTC
CASSSPVGRAQYF
>NA|TRBV19|NA|TRBJ1-5
TGTGCCAGTAGGGTAAGTGCTGGCAATCAGCCCCAGCATTTT
CASRVSAGNQPQHF
>NA|TRBV25-1|NA|TRBJ1-2
TGTGCCAGCAGTGTCGATTGGGGCCTTCGTGGCTACACCTTC
CASSVDWGLRGYTF
>NA|TRBV6-5|few|TRBJ2-3
TGTGCCAGCAGTCCTCGACATGGGGATACGCAGTATTTT
CASSPRHGDTQYF
>TRBD2|TRBV11-2|NA|TRBJ2-7
TGTGCCAGCAGCCCAACTTTCTCTAGCGGGAGCCACGAGCAGTACTTC
CASSPTFSSGSHEQYF
>NA|TRBV4-1|few|TRBJ2-1
TGCGCCAGCAGCCAAGTCTGGGTAAGGCAGGGGAACTCCTACAATGAGCAGTTCTTC
CASSQVWVRQGNSYNEQFF
>NA|TRBV7-8|NA|TRBJ2-5
TGTGCCAGCAGGGGGGGCAGGCCCCAAGAGACCCAGTACTTC
CASRGGRPQETQYF
>NA|TRBV5-1|NA|TRBJ1-5
TGCGCCAGCAGCTTAGGGGGGAGGAATCAGCCCCAGCATTTT
CASSLGGRNQPQHF
>NA|TRBV11-3|NA|TRBJ1-1
TGTGCCAGCAGCCCGACGGTCGGTGCTGAAGCTTTCTTT
CASSPTVGAEAFF
>NA|TRBV28|NA|TRBJ1-3
TGTGCCAGCAGTCCTCACATATCCGGAAACACCATATATTTT
CASSPHISGNTIYF
>TRBD1|TRBV5-4|NA|TRBJ1-6
TGTGCCAGCAGCTCCAGGTGGACAGGGAGGAATTCACCCCTCCACTTT
CASSSRWTGRNSPLHF
>NA|TRBV9|NA|TRBJ1-2
TGTGCCAGCAGCGCTCTTGGGGGGCAGGGAGGCTACACCTTC
CASSALGGQGGYTF
>NA|TRBV19|NA|TRBJ1-5
TGTGCCAGTAGTATCTCTCTTGGCAATCAGCCCCAGCATTTT
CASSISLGNQPQHF
>NA|TRBV4-1|NA|TRBJ1-4
TGCGCCAGCAGCCAGGTAGGGGGACGCAAGGAAAAACTGTTTTTT
CASSQVGGRKEKLFF
>NA|TRBV7-8|NA|TRBJ1-5
TGTGCCAGCAGCTTAGTAACAGGGAGCAATCAGCCCCAGCATTTT
CASSLVTGSNQPQHF
>NA|TRBV4-1|NA|TRBJ1-4
TGCGCCAGCAGCGTCCGGGGGGAACTGTTTTTT
CASSVRGELFF
>NA|TRBV30|NA|TRBJ2-7
TGTGCCTGGAGTGTAGGGTCCGGCCGGTACTTC
CAWSVGSGRYF
>NA|TRBV27|NA|TRBJ2-6
TGTGCCAGCAGTTTTCGGGGCCTAGGCTCCACTGGGGCCAACGTCCTGACTTTC
CASSFRGLGSTGANVLTF
>NA|TRBV30|few|TRBJ1-2
TGTGCCTCCGGATCACTTCCCAACTATGGCTACACCTTC
CASGSLPNYGYTF
>NA|TRBV6-5|NA|TRBJ1-6
TGTGCCAGCAGTTACCGGGGAGTAAACTATAATTCACCCCTCCACTTT
CASSYRGVNYNSPLHF
>TRBD1|TRBV9|NA|TRBJ1-5
TGTGCCAGCAGCGACGACAGGGGTGGGGATCAGCCCCAGCATTTT
CASSDDRGGDQPQHF
>TRBD1|TRBV7-9|NA|TRBJ2-5
TGTGCCAGCAGCTTACTAGGGACAGGGTATTGGGAGACCCAGTACTTC
CASSLLGTGYWETQYF
>TRBD1|TRBV7-9|once|TRBJ1-4
TGTGCCAGCAGCTTCCAGGGGGCGGCTAATGAAAAACTGTTTTTT
CASSFQGAANEKLFF
>NA|TRBV4-2|few|TRBJ2-7
TGTGCCAGCAGCCAAGACAGAGCGGCCTACGAGCAGTACTTC
CASSQDRAAYEQYF
>TRBD2|TRBV5-4|NA|TRBJ2-7
TGTGCCAGCAGCTTGGGGCTAGCGGGAGTCGAGCAGTACTTC
CASSLGLAGVEQYF
>NA|TRBV28|once|TRBJ2-2
TGTGCCAGCAGTCCTAGGATAACCCGGGAGCTGTTTTTT
CASSPRITRELFF
>NA|TRBV6-1|NA|TRBJ1-3
TGTGCCAGCAGTGAACAAATCGGGGGCGCTAAAGGCCGAAACACCATATATTTT
CASSEQIGGAKGRNTIYF